This entry describes one T cell receptor (beta chain). The trim removed 3 bases at V and 1 base at J, leaving 3 bases unmatched. Per the germline V gene, CDR1 is SGHRS and CDR2 is YFSETQ. The CDR3 consists of 15 residues. Investigators performed immunoSEQ version v3.0 at survey level. Clones were read by immunoSEQ multiplex PCR, and TCRdb kept only the in-frame ones, dropping some. The sample consists of about 21,000 clones, around 90% of them appearing once. This specimen comes from a study of long-term antiretroviral therapy in people with HIV. Material: unsorted PBMCs, obtained 2.3 years after starting antiretroviral therapy. This chain uses TRBV5-1 with TRBJ2-2, with 7 bases fitting TRBD2. The sequence derives from a man between 60 and 75 years old with HIV. The CDR3 DNA reads TGCGCCAGCAGCTGGGAGGGATTGAACACCGGGGAGCTGTTTTTT. It translates to CASSWEGLNTGELFF.